This TCR beta chain was identified during a study of blood T cell repertoires in COVID-19. Germline-derived CDR1 and CDR2 are MNHEY and SVGAGI. V lost 6 bases and J 1 base, leaving 12 bases between the germline ends. This CDR3 is built from 14 residues. This clone was recorded only once. Original processing methods: Reference gene primer amplification in the assay estimated nucleated cell counts. Method: immunoSEQ multiplex PCR; TCRdb's copy keeps in-frame clones and lacks some. That table furnishes V, J and clone size, whereas the DNA furnished D and trimming. There are 250,000 to 350,000 clones in the sample; about 90% occur only once, and approximately 4.5% lies in the top ten.

The sample comprised PBMCs or T cells enriched from blood (not recorded which). This receptor was taken from a young woman with acute COVID-19. The chain is built from TRBV6-5 and TRBJ1-1, with D possibly being TRBD1 (6 bases). DNA of the CDR3: TGTGCCAGCAGCCGGGACACTTCGAACACTGAAGCTTTCTTT. Translated, it gives CASSRDTSNTEAFF.